One and the same sample provided the 23 T cell receptor beta chains below, sequenced in a study of cytotoxic CD8 clonotypes in ibrutinib-treated CLL. This table comes from immunoSEQ multiplex PCR, and its TCRdb copy is limited to in-frame clones, with some not included. Among over 100,000 clones listed, roughly 88% were seen once. The sample here was PBMCs, taken after 24 months of ibrutinib treatment. The receptors originated from a human donor with chronic lymphocytic leukemia.

The CDR3 reads CASSLSVGGRAGTEAFF. Written as DNA, the CDR3 is TGTGCCAGCAGCTTATCTGTTGGGGGGCGCGCCGGGACTGAAGCTTTCTTT. V usage is TRBV7-3 and J usage is TRBJ1-1; D might be TRBD1 (6 bases). From germline, CDR1 is SGHTA and CDR2 FQGTGA. The CDR3 extends over 17 amino acids. The V end was cut by 2 bases, the J end by 5 bases, with 21 bases between.

V usage is TRBV27 and J usage is TRBJ2-3; D is unclear. The CDR3 totals 12 residues. The V gene's germline CDR1 is MNHEY and CDR2 SMNVEV (reference sequence). The V end lost 10 bases, the J end lost 4 bases, and 12 bases lay between the germline ends. In DNA form, the CDR3 reads TGTGCCACCAAGCTTGGCCCAGATACGCAGTATTTT. Protein product: CATKLGPDTQYF.

The rearrangement joins TRBV19 to TRBJ2-3; D is undetermined. CDR1 and CDR2 from the germline V gene are LNHDA and SQIVND (reference sequence). This CDR3 is 14 amino acids long. The germline V and J ends were trimmed by 2 bases and 3 bases, with 9 bases remaining between them. The CDR3 sequence is CASSIQSTTDTQYF. The CDR3, as DNA: TGTGCCAGTAGTATACAGAGCACTACAGATACGCAGTATTTT.

The rearrangement links TRBV4-2 to TRBJ1-1; D remains unclear. The V end was cut by 5 bases, the J end by 1 base, with 17 bases between. The V gene's germline CDR1 is LGHNA and CDR2 YNFKEQ. This CDR3 comprises 16 residues. The CDR3 nucleotides are TGTGCCAGCAGCACCTTCGGCACAATAAAGAACACTGAAGCTTTCTTT. This encodes CASSTFGTIKNTEAFF.

This rearrangement joins TRBV7-9 to TRBJ1-2; D is undetermined. The CDR3 sequence is 15 residues long. Trimming left V 1 base short and J 5 bases short, with 14 bases between. In germline, CDR1 is SEHNR, CDR2 FQNEAQ (reference sequence). The CDR3 sequence: CASSLERIHPYGYTF. The CDR3 coding sequence is TGTGCCAGCAGCTTAGAGAGAATTCATCCGTATGGCTACACCTTC. The variable domain in full, completed from reference TRBV7-9 and TRBJ1-2, reads DTGVSQNPRHKITKRGQNVTFRCDPISEHNRLYWYRQTLGQGPEFLTYFQNEAQLEKSRLLSDRFSAERPKGSFSTLEIQRTEQGDSAMYLCASSLERIHPYGYTFGSGTRLTVV.

The chain joins TRBV28 to TRBJ1-2, with no clear D. The germline V gene encodes CDR1 MDHEN and CDR2 SYDVKM. The CDR3 is 14 amino acids. Trimming took 9 bases from V and 3 from J, leaving 17 bases between them. The CDR3 sequence is CARARGITDYGYTF. The CDR3 DNA reads as TGTGCCAGGGCTCGTGGGATTACGGACTATGGCTACACCTTC.

This clone is labeled medium-sized. As DNA, the CDR3 is TGTGCCAGCAGCTCAGGGACTAACTATGGCTACACCTTC. It translates to CASSSGTNYGYTF. The chain carries TRBV27 and TRBJ1-2; D possibly corresponds to TRBD1 (5 bases). Germline V gives CDR1 MNHEY, CDR2 SMNVEV (reference sequence). With 6 bases removed from V and 0 bases from J, the gap between germline ends came to 8 bases. The CDR3 has 13 residues.

The chain combines TRBV6-4 with TRBJ2-5, with D possibly TRBD2 on 6 matching bases. This CDR3 has 16 amino acids. Germline-derived CDR1 and CDR2 are MRHNA and SNTAGT. V lost 0 bases and J 4 bases, leaving 15 bases between the germline ends. CDR3 nucleotide sequence: TGTGCCAGCAGTGACTCGCTCTCAGGAGGGTTAGAGACCCAGTACTTC. It yields the protein CASSDSLSGGLETQYF.

The chain combines TRBV19 with TRBJ2-7; no firm D call. Trimming shortened V by 1 base and J by 0 bases, and 7 bases separated the two germline ends. The CDR3 totals 14 residues. Germline values: CDR1 LNHDA, CDR2 SQIVND (reference sequence). CDR3 residues: CASSIGAHSYEQYF. CDR3 in DNA: TGTGCCAGTAGTATAGGAGCACACTCCTACGAGCAGTACTTC.

The chain recombines TRBV6-5 with TRBJ2-5; maybe TRBD1 (6 bases). The germline CDR1 and CDR2 sequences are MNHEY and SVGAGI. The CDR3 has 13 amino acids. V dropped 2 bases and J dropped 4 bases, with 8 bases sitting between them. The CDR3 here is CASSYTGRETQYF. CDR3 nucleotide sequence: TGTGCCAGCAGTTACACAGGGCGAGAGACCCAGTACTTC.

Only one count was recorded for this clone. The V gene is TRBV2, the J gene TRBJ1-5; D remains unclear. The CDR3 is made up of 15 amino acids. Trimming removed 6 bases from V and 7 bases from J, with 19 bases in between. The germline V gene has CDR1 SNHLY and CDR2 FYNNEI. CDR3 residues: CASSSYSRTSQPQHF. The CDR3 DNA follows: TGTGCCAGCAGCTCATACAGCCGGACCAGCCAGCCCCAGCATTTT.

This clone was counted a few times. The chain combines TRBV28 with TRBJ1-2, with 7 bases aligning to TRBD1. The CDR3 has 15 residues. Germline values: CDR1 MDHEN, CDR2 SYDVKM. Trimming cost V 2 bases and J 4 bases; bases outside gene matches: 7. The CDR3 reads CASSLEDRTTYGYTF. The CDR3 nucleotides read TGTGCCAGCAGTTTAGAGGACAGGACTACCTATGGCTACACCTTC.

The CDR3 region is CASRQTGNQPQHF. For the CDR3, the DNA is TGTGCCAGCAGACAGACAGGGAATCAGCCCCAGCATTTT. The V gene is TRBV6-5, the J gene TRBJ1-5, with 7 bases that match TRBD1. Looked up from germline, CDR1 is MNHEY and CDR2 is SVGAGI. After removal of 6 bases from V and 4 bases from J, the junction contained 3 bases not matched to a gene. The CDR3 runs to 13 residues.

This clone was seen a handful of times. The same CDR3 can be traced to other DNA sequences in this sample. V and J are TRBV4-3 and TRBJ2-2, with TRBD1 as a possible D gene (5 bases). V lost 1 base, J lost 0 bases, and 12 bases lay in between. The CDR3 contains 17 residues. Looked up from germline, CDR1 is LGHNA and CDR2 is YSLEER. CDR3 sequence: CASSQGFRTSNTGELFF. In nucleotides, the CDR3 is TGCGCCAGCAGCCAAGGTTTTAGGACATCGAACACCGGGGAGCTGTTTTTT.

V usage is TRBV7-9 and J usage is TRBJ1-1, with D perhaps matching TRBD1 (5 bases). Germline V gene lookup returns CDR1 SEHNR and CDR2 FQNEAQ (reference sequence). V lost 5 bases to trimming and J lost 7 bases, with 14 bases between them. The CDR3 is made up of 13 amino acids. CDR3 residues: CASSQRGSGEAFF. CDR3 bases: TGTGCCAGCAGCCAGCGGGGGTCCGGTGAAGCTTTCTTT.

The rearrangement uses TRBV10-1 and TRBJ1-1, with TRBD1 as a possible D gene (6 bases). V was shortened by 6 bases and J by 5 bases, with 28 bases between the two germline ends. CDR3 length equals 18 residues. Per germline, CDR1 WNHNN and CDR2 SYGVQD (reference sequence). The CDR3 coding sequence is TGCGCCAGCAGATCGTATGTAGGGACAAATGAGAGAAGGACTGAAGCTTTCTTT. This codes for CASRSYVGTNERRTEAFF.

The rearrangement links TRBV27 to TRBJ2-1; D is unresolved. V lost 6 bases and J lost 3, with 15 bases in between. This CDR3 has 15 amino acids. Germline lookup yields CDR1 MNHEY and CDR2 SMNVEV (reference sequence). The CDR3 reads CASSPRRVDYNEQFF. The CDR3 nucleotides read TGTGCCAGCAGCCCGCGCCGTGTTGACTACAATGAGCAGTTCTTC.

The chain carries TRBV19 and TRBJ1-5; D unresolved. The germline V gene has CDR1 LNHDA and CDR2 SQIVND (reference sequence). This CDR3 spans 15 amino acids. The V gene lost 7 bases and the J gene lost 10 bases, with 23 bases spanning the gap. The CDR3 protein is CASTPPDGPDRPQHF. Here the CDR3 DNA reads TGTGCCAGTACCCCCCCAGACGGGCCCGATCGTCCCCAGCATTTT.

In DNA, the CDR3 is TGTGCCAGCAGCTTTTTTAGCGGGACAGGGTTGAATGAGCAGTTCTTC. This sequence encodes CASSFFSGTGLNEQFF. The V call is TRBV7-9, the J call TRBJ2-1; D possibly corresponds to TRBD1 (9 bases). The CDR3 has 16 amino acids. The V end lost 3 bases, the J end lost 7 bases, and 19 bases lay between the germline ends. CDR1 and CDR2 from the germline V gene are SEHNR and FQNEAQ (reference sequence).

The chain joins TRBV14 to TRBJ2-1, with D possibly TRBD1 on 5 matching bases. Per the germline V gene, CDR1 is SGHDN and CDR2 is FVKESK. The CDR3 is 14 amino acids. Trimming took off 1 base at V and 3 bases at J, with 7 bases between the two ends. The CDR3 DNA reads TGTGCCAGCAGCCAAGGACAGCACTACAATGAGCAGTTCTTC. Translating gives CASSQGQHYNEQFF.

This chain uses TRBV7-3 with TRBJ2-1; the D gene is possibly TRBD2 (6 bases). Germline CDR1 SGHTA, CDR2 FQGTGA. This CDR3 has 14 residues. V lost 5 bases and J lost 3, with 11 bases in between. Here the CDR3 DNA reads TGTGCCAGCAGCCCTGGGGGGAGCTACAATGAGCAGTTCTTC. This sequence encodes CASSPGGSYNEQFF.

Notes on this clone: Other DNA sequences from this sample encode an identical CDR3 as well. The chain couples TRBV7-2 to TRBJ2-3; D is unresolved. CDR1 is SGHTA, CDR2 FQGNSA, per germline. This CDR3 spans 12 amino acids. V gave up 3 bases and J gave up 2 bases, with 3 bases separating them. In DNA form, the CDR3 reads TGTGCCAGCAGCTTTTTCACAGATACGCAGTATTTT. As protein: CASSFFTDTQYF.

The chain is built from TRBV6-5 and TRBJ1-2; D remains unclear. The V gene lost 6 bases and the J gene lost 4 bases, with 12 bases spanning the gap. CDR1 is MNHEY, CDR2 SVGAGI, per germline. The CDR3 loop spans 13 amino acids. The CDR3 here is CASRLGKTYGYTF. CDR3 in DNA: TGTGCCAGCAGGTTAGGCAAGACCTATGGCTACACCTTC.